A selection of T cell receptor beta chains follows, all from one sample in a study of OX40 agonist ivuxolimab in advanced cancers. Sequenced by immunoSEQ multiplex PCR; TCRdb stores in-frame clones only, minus some. The sample has 84,000 or so clones; around nine tenths are singletons. This sample comprised CD4+ or CD8+ T cells sorted from blood, obtained in a trial of the OX40 agonist ivuxolimab. The receptors originated from an adult with an advanced solid tumor such as melanoma, head and neck, liver or kidney cancer. Each CDR3 is given with its conserved first and last residue. The D gene is left open where the match is weak. Part of the rows lack a size; the others show once, few, many or a class for expanded clones.

abundance	v_gene	j_gene	d_gene	CDR3nt	CDR3aa
once	TRBV9	TRBJ1-2	TRBD1	TGTGCCAGCAGCCCCCGGGACAGGGCGCCTAACTATGGCTACACCTTC	CASSPRDRAPNYGYTF
.	TRBV11-2	TRBJ2-2	.	TGTGCCAGCAGCTTAGATCCCCCGCCGGGGGAGCTGTTTTTT	CASSLDPPPGELFF
.	TRBV7-3	TRBJ1-1	.	TGTGCCAGCAGCTTACAGGGATACACTGAAGCTTTCTTT	CASSLQGYTEAFF
.	TRBV5-1	TRBJ2-1	.	TGCGCCAGCAGCTTGCGTGGAGGACCCTACAATGAGCAGTTCTTC	CASSLRGGPYNEQFF
few	TRBV7-9	TRBJ2-2	TRBD1	TGTGCCAGCAGCGGGGGACAGACGAACACCGGGGAGCTGTTTTTT	CASSGGQTNTGELFF
few	TRBV15	TRBJ2-3	.	TGTGCCACCAGCAGAGGCCGGACAGTCACAGATACGCAGTATTTT	CATSRGRTVTDTQYF
.	TRBV9	TRBJ2-2	TRBD1	TGTGCCAGCAGAGGGACAGGGGGCTTCGGGGAGCTGTTTTTT	CASRGTGGFGELFF
once	TRBV6-6	TRBJ2-2	.	TGTGCCAGCAGCTCGGACGGCGCGAACACCGGGGAGCTGTTTTTT	CASSSDGANTGELFF
.	TRBV5-1	TRBJ2-3	TRBD1	TGCGCCAGCAGCCTTACAGGGGGCGCGAATCAAGATACGCAGTATTTT	CASSLTGGANQDTQYF
few	TRBV18	TRBJ1-6	TRBD1	TGTGCCAGCTCACCAGAAGGGACAGAGAGTTCACCCCTCCACTTT	CASSPEGTESSPLHF
.	TRBV20-1	TRBJ2-5	.	TGCAGTGCTCACAGAGAAGAGACCCAGTACTTC	CSAHREETQYF
.	TRBV4-3	TRBJ2-7	TRBD2	TGCGCCAGCAGCCGAGATAGCGGGCACGAGCAGTACTTC	CASSRDSGHEQYF
.	TRBV30	TRBJ1-1	TRBD1	TGTGCCTGGAGTGTCCGGGACAGTTTTTTAATGAACACTGAAGCTTTCTTT	CAWSVRDSFLMNTEAFF
once	TRBV19	TRBJ2-5	TRBD1	TGTGCCAGTAGCAAACTCGGACAGGGTGAGACCCAGTACTTC	CASSKLGQGETQYF
few	TRBV2	TRBJ2-7	.	TGTGCCAGCGCAGACGGGCGCTACGAGCAGTACTTC	CASADGRYEQYF
.	TRBV2	TRBJ1-6	.	TGTGCCAGCAGTGACGGGAGCAGGTCCTATAATTCACCCCTCCACTTT	CASSDGSRSYNSPLHF
few	TRBV15	TRBJ1-5	TRBD1	TGTGCCACCAGCAGACCGAGACAGGGCCCGGGGTATAGCAATCAGCCCCAGCATTTT	CATSRPRQGPGYSNQPQHF
.	TRBV5-1	TRBJ2-7	TRBD2	TGCGCCAGCAGCTTGAGCGGGGAGATATACGAGCAGTACTTC	CASSLSGEIYEQYF
few	TRBV19	TRBJ1-5	.	TGTGCCAGTAGTAGGGCCAGAAATCAGCCCCAGCATTTT	CASSRARNQPQHF
.	TRBV7-9	TRBJ2-3	.	TGTGCCAGCAGCTTTAGCACAGATACGCAGTATTTT	CASSFSTDTQYF
.	TRBV6-5	TRBJ1-1	.	TGTGCCAGCACCAGTAGTACTGAAGCTTTCTTT	CASTSSTEAFF
.	TRBV5-5	TRBJ1-5	TRBD1	TGTGCCAGCAGTCCGACGGCAGGGGGCCTCATGGACAATCAGCCCCAGCATTTT	CASSPTAGGLMDNQPQHF
.	TRBV7-8	TRBJ2-1	.	TGTGCCAGCAGCTTAAAGGGTGGGTGGTTCTACAATGAGCAGTTCTTC	CASSLKGGWFYNEQFF
.	TRBV5-4	TRBJ2-3	.	TGTGCCAGCAGCTCGCGCAGTAGCACAGATACGCAGTATTTT	CASSSRSSTDTQYF
.	TRBV5-4	TRBJ1-1	.	TGTGCCAGCAGCTCCTCTAATGGCGGATACACTGAAGCTTTCTTT	CASSSSNGGYTEAFF
.	TRBV6-1	TRBJ1-3	.	TGTGCCAGCAGTGAAACCCAGGGCAATGGAAACACCATATATTTT	CASSETQGNGNTIYF
.	TRBV6-1	TRBJ1-6	TRBD1	TGTGCCAGCAGGTACACCGGGACAGGGGGGTCACCCCTCCACTTT	CASRYTGTGGSPLHF
.	TRBV18	TRBJ1-1	.	TGTGCCAGCTCACCACCAAGCAGGGTGAACACTGAAGCTTTCTTT	CASSPPSRVNTEAFF
.	TRBV7-2	TRBJ1-1	TRBD1	TGTGCCAGCACCACTGAGACAGGGAGTGGGACTGAAGCTTTCTTT	CASTTETGSGTEAFF
.	TRBV6-5	TRBJ2-5	.	TGTGCCAGCAGTTGGAGGGGAGAGACCCAGTACTTC	CASSWRGETQYF
.	TRBV15	TRBJ2-7	.	TGTGCCACCAGCAGTTTCTACGAGCAGTACTTC	CATSSFYEQYF
.	TRBV5-6	TRBJ1-1	TRBD1	TGTGCCAGCAGCTACACCGGGACAGCGAACACTGAAGCTTTCTTT	CASSYTGTANTEAFF
.	TRBV5-5	TRBJ1-6	.	TGTGCCAGCAGCTTGCCTGCTGAGTATTCACCCCTCCACTTT	CASSLPAEYSPLHF
.	TRBV11-2	TRBJ1-4	TRBD1	TGTGCCAGCAGCCCATCGACAGGGAGGAATGAAAAACTGTTTTTT	CASSPSTGRNEKLFF
.	TRBV30	TRBJ2-3	.	TGTGCCTGGTCGGCAGGCACCGCCACAGATACGCAGTATTTT	CAWSAGTATDTQYF
.	TRBV5-1	TRBJ2-1	TRBD2	TGCGCCAGCAGCCCCGGGACTAGCTGGAGCAATGAGCAGTTCTTC	CASSPGTSWSNEQFF
.	TRBV5-4	TRBJ2-1	.	TGTGCCAGCAGCATGACGGGGTCCCCGTTAGATGAGCAGTTCTTC	CASSMTGSPLDEQFF
.	TRBV2	TRBJ1-1	TRBD1	TGTGCCAGCAGTGACCTACAGGGGTTAAGTGGGAGCACTGAAGCTTTCTTT	CASSDLQGLSGSTEAFF
few	TRBV7-9	TRBJ1-1	TRBD1	TGTGCCAGCAGCGTCAAGACAGGGACAGGCAACACTGAAGCTTTCTTT	CASSVKTGTGNTEAFF
.	TRBV5-1	TRBJ2-1	TRBD2	TGCGCCAGCAGTTTCTCCAGCGGGGGGCCAGGTGAGCAGTTCTTC	CASSFSSGGPGEQFF
.	TRBV16	TRBJ1-2	.	TGTGCCAGCAGCCAAACAACCAGGGCGGGCTACACCTTC	CASSQTTRAGYTF
.	TRBV2	TRBJ1-5	.	TGTGCCAGCAGTGAGCGTTTGACAACAGGGCTTGATCAGCCCCAGCATTTT	CASSERLTTGLDQPQHF
.	TRBV6-6	TRBJ2-7	TRBD1	TGTGCCAGCAGCTACTCCTCGACAGGGACCTACGAGCAGTACTTC	CASSYSSTGTYEQYF
.	TRBV27	TRBJ2-1	.	TGTGCCAGCAGTGCCGAACAGGGCCATGAGCAGTTCTTC	CASSAEQGHEQFF
.	TRBV7-9	TRBJ2-6	TRBD1	TGTGCCAGCAGCTTAGATAAGGGGGCAGTCGGGGCCAACGTCCTGACTTTC	CASSLDKGAVGANVLTF
.	TRBV6-5	TRBJ1-6	.	TGTGCCAGCAGTTACTACTCGTGGACAAGTGGTTCACCCCTCCACTTT	CASSYYSWTSGSPLHF
.	TRBV30	TRBJ2-7	.	TGTGCCTGGAAGGGGGACGGACAAACCGAGCAGTACTTC	CAWKGDGQTEQYF